This TCR beta chain is from a study of beta chain features in type 1 diabetes. This clone was detected a few times. Its antigen is not identified. There was one heparinised blood draw per donor, averaging about 110 mL. The V end was cut by 3 bases, the J end by 7 bases, with 13 bases between. Looked up from germline, CDR1 is SGHRS and CDR2 is YFSETQ. This CDR3 spans 13 amino acids. Regarding the study as a whole: The study found moderately but significantly shorter TCRB CDR3s in all four CD4+ subsets of Type 1 diabetes patients. Naive, central memory and regulatory TCRB repertoires appeared more similar among patients than healthy donors.

Reverse transcription of all isolated RNA meant that expressed TCRB transcripts were sequenced. Sequenced by immunoSEQ multiplex PCR; TCRdb stores in-frame clones only, minus some. The profile shows 500,000 to 650,000 clones, under 15% of them singletons. This receptor was taken from a man aged 30 to 45 with type 1 diabetes. The sample consisted of naive CD4+ T cells from blood. The chain combines TRBV5-1 with TRBJ1-1; perhaps TRBD1 as D (5 bases). CDR3 sequence (DNA): TGCGCCAGCAGCTCCCGACAGACCAGTGAAGCTTTCTTT. As protein: CASSSRQTSEAFF.